Listed below are T cell receptor beta chains from one sample, sequenced in a study of T-cell reconstitution after alpha-beta-depleted transplantation in children. TCRdb ran MiXCR on the PCR reads and lists one entry per CDR3 protein. The sample includes roughly 490,000 distinct CDR3 sequences, 10% to 12% seen only once; the top ten take less than 15%. The specimen was PBMCs, mostly from graft donor cells, collected 180 days after TCRalphabeta/CD19-depleted stem cell transplant. The receptors were gathered from a female patient aged 2-10 years who had a stem cell transplant for aplastic anemia, so the T cells may come from the graft donor. CDR3s include the opening cysteine and the closing phenylalanine or tryptophan. The D gene is left open where the match is weak. Expanded clones get a size class; other rows say once, few or many, or leave the size out.

v_call: TRBV6-1; clone_size: few; d_call: TRBD1; j_call: TRBJ2-7; cdr3_aa: CASSDRGLSYEQYF; cdr3_nt: TGTGCCAGCAGTGACAGGGGGCTCTCCTACGAGCAGTACTTC
v_call: TRBV25-1; clone_size: few; d_call: -; j_call: TRBJ1-1; cdr3_aa: CASSGRLRWTEAFF; cdr3_nt: TGTGCCAGCAGCGGGCGGCTTCGGTGGACTGAAGCTTTCTTT
v_call: TRBV28; clone_size: -; d_call: -; j_call: TRBJ1-5; cdr3_aa: CASSGLMSPISNQPQHF; cdr3_nt: TGTGCCAGCAGTGGGCTCATGTCTCCTATTAGCAATCAGCCCCAGCATTTT
v_call: TRBV19; clone_size: -; d_call: -; j_call: TRBJ2-3; cdr3_aa: CASSIAGRSTDTQYF; cdr3_nt: TGTGCCAGTAGTATTGCGGGACGGAGCACAGATACGCAGTATTTT
v_call: TRBV29-1; clone_size: many; d_call: TRBD2; j_call: TRBJ2-1; cdr3_aa: CSDRVPSGEYNEQFF; cdr3_nt: TGCAGCGACAGAGTACCTAGCGGGGAGTACAATGAGCAGTTCTTC
v_call: TRBV12-3/TRBV12-4; clone_size: few; d_call: -; j_call: TRBJ2-1; cdr3_aa: CASSLVRSALYNEQFF; cdr3_nt: TGTGCCAGCAGTTTAGTACGGTCCGCACTATACAATGAGCAGTTCTTC
v_call: TRBV7-2; clone_size: many; d_call: -; j_call: TRBJ2-3; cdr3_aa: CASSLGTFTDTQYF; cdr3_nt: TGTGCCAGCAGCTTAGGGACATTCACAGATACGCAGTATTTT
v_call: TRBV21-1; clone_size: -; d_call: -; j_call: TRBJ2-3; cdr3_aa: CASSKHTSGHGDTQYF; cdr3_nt: TGTGCCAGCAGCAAACACACTAGCGGTCATGGCGATACGCAGTATTTT
v_call: TRBV28; clone_size: few; d_call: -; j_call: TRBJ2-3; cdr3_aa: CASSFSTMKGTDTQYF; cdr3_nt: TGTGCCAGCAGTTTCTCCACAATGAAGGGCACAGATACGCAGTATTTT
v_call: TRBV5-6; clone_size: few; d_call: -; j_call: TRBJ2-2; cdr3_aa: CASSLVNRMNTGELFF; cdr3_nt: TGTGCCAGCAGCTTGGTAAACCGAATGAACACCGGGGAGCTGTTTTTT
v_call: TRBV12-3/TRBV12-4; clone_size: few; d_call: -; j_call: TRBJ2-7; cdr3_aa: CASRLSRGAGVLVREQYF; cdr3_nt: TGTGCCAGCAGGCTTAGCAGGGGCGCGGGAGTGTTGGTGCGCGAGCAGTACTTC
v_call: TRBV12-3/TRBV12-4; clone_size: few; d_call: TRBD1; j_call: TRBJ1-4; cdr3_aa: CASRPQTGTNEKLFF; cdr3_nt: TGTGCCAGCAGACCACAGACAGGGACTAATGAAAAACTGTTTTTT
v_call: TRBV24-1; clone_size: few; d_call: -; j_call: TRBJ1-1; cdr3_aa: CATSDGNTEAFF; cdr3_nt: TGTGCCACCTCAGACGGGAACACTGAAGCTTTCTTT
v_call: TRBV12-3/TRBV12-4; clone_size: few; d_call: TRBD1; j_call: TRBJ2-6; cdr3_aa: CASSRQGPMGANVLTF; cdr3_nt: TGTGCCAGCAGCAGACAGGGTCCTATGGGGGCCAACGTCCTGACTTTC
v_call: TRBV28; clone_size: -; d_call: TRBD2; j_call: TRBJ2-7; cdr3_aa: CASSFLLAEPSYEQYF; cdr3_nt: TGTGCCAGCAGTTTCCTGCTAGCGGAGCCCTCCTACGAGCAGTACTTC
v_call: TRBV15; clone_size: -; d_call: TRBD1; j_call: TRBJ2-5; cdr3_aa: CATSRGRQGGETQYF; cdr3_nt: TGTGCCACCAGCAGAGGGAGACAGGGGGGGGAGACCCAGTACTTC
v_call: TRBV4-2; clone_size: -; d_call: -; j_call: TRBJ1-6; cdr3_aa: CASSTTTRVSPLHF; cdr3_nt: TGTGCCAGCAGCACTACTACTCGGGTCTCACCCCTCCACTTT
v_call: TRBV7-9; clone_size: few; d_call: TRBD1; j_call: TRBJ1-5; cdr3_aa: CASSSNSAGGNQPQHF; cdr3_nt: TGTGCCAGCAGCTCCAATTCCGCAGGGGGGAATCAGCCCCAGCATTTT
v_call: TRBV29-1; clone_size: -; d_call: -; j_call: TRBJ1-3; cdr3_aa: CSVGGGGNTIYF; cdr3_nt: TGCAGCGTTGGGGGTGGCGGAAACACCATATATTTT
v_call: TRBV7-9; clone_size: -; d_call: -; j_call: TRBJ2-5; cdr3_aa: CASSYQIRPESKETQYF; cdr3_nt: TGTGCCAGCAGCTACCAAATCCGCCCGGAATCGAAAGAGACCCAGTACTTC
v_call: TRBV28; clone_size: -; d_call: TRBD1; j_call: TRBJ1-4; cdr3_aa: CASSTGGTGDEKLFF; cdr3_nt: TGTGCCAGCAGTACGGGGGGGACAGGGGACGAAAAACTGTTTTTT
v_call: TRBV19; clone_size: once; d_call: -; j_call: TRBJ2-2; cdr3_aa: CASSFGPGAGELFF; cdr3_nt: TGTGCCAGTAGTTTCGGACCCGGGGCCGGGGAGCTGTTTTTT